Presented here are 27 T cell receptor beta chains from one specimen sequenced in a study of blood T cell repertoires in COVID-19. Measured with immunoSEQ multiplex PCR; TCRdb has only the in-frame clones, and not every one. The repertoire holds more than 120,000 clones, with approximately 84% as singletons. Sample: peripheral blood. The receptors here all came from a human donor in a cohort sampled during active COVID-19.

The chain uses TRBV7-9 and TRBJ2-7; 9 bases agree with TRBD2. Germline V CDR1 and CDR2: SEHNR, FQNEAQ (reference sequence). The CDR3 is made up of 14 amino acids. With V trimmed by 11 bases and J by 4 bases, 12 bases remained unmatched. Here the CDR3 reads CAAGGEELGYEQYV. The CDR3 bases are TGTGCCGCGGGGGGGGAGGAGTTAGGGTACGAGCAGTACGTC.

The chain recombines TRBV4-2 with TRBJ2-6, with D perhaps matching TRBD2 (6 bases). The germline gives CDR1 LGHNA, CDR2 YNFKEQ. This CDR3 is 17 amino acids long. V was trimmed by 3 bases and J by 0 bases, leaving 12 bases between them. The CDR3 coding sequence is TGTGCCAGCAGCCAGGAGGGGTCCAACTCTGGGGCCAACGTCCTGACTTTC. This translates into CASSQEGSNSGANVLTF.

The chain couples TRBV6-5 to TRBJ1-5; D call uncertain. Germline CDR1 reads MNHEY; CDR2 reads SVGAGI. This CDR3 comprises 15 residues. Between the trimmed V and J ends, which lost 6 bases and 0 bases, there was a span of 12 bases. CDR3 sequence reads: CASRWEGGSNQPQHF. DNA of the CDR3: TGTGCCAGCAGATGGGAGGGCGGTAGCAATCAGCCCCAGCATTTT.

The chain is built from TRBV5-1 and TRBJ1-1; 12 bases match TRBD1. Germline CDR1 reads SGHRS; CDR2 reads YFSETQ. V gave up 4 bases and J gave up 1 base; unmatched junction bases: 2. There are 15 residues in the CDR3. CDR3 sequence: CASSPGQGANTEAFF. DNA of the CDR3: TGCGCCAGCAGCCCGGGACAGGGGGCGAACACTGAAGCTTTCTTT.

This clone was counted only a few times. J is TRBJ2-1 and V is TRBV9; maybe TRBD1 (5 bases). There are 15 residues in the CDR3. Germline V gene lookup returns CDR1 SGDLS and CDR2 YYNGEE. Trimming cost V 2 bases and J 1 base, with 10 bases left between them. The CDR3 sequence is CASSVTGNSYNEQFF. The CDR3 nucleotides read TGTGCCAGCAGCGTTACAGGAAATTCCTACAATGAGCAGTTCTTC.

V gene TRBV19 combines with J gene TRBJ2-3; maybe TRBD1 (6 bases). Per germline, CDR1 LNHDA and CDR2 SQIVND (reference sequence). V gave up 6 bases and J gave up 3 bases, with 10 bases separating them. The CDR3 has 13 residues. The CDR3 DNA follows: TGTGCCAGTAGGAGAGGGGGAACAGATACGCAGTATTTT. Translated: CASRRGGTDTQYF.

The CDR3 coding sequence is TGTGCCAGCAGCCAAGGGGAGGGGGGAATCGGCGAGCAGTACGTC. This sequence encodes CASSQGEGGIGEQYV. The chain is built from TRBV7-6 and TRBJ2-7; tentative D call: TRBD2 (7 bases). Germline CDR1 is SGHVS and CDR2 is FNYEAQ. The CDR3 is 15 amino acids. Trimming took off 5 bases at V and 6 bases at J, with 20 bases between the two ends.

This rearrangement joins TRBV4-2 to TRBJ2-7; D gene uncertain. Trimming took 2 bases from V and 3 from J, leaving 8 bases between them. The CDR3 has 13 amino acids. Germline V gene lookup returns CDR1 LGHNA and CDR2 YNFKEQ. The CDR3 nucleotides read TGTGCCAGCAGCCAATCAGTAAACTACGAGCAGTACTTC. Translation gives CASSQSVNYEQYF.

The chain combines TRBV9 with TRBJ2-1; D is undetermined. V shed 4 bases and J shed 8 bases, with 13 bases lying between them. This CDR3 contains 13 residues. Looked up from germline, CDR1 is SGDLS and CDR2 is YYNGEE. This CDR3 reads CASSPRLSDEQFF. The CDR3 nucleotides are TGTGCCAGCAGCCCCCGGTTGTCGGATGAGCAGTTCTTC.

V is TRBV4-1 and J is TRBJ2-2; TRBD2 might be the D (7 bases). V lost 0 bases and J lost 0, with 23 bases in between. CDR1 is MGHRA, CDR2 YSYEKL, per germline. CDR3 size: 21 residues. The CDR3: CASSQERHLLGGGANTGELFF. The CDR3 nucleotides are TGCGCCAGCAGCCAAGAAAGACACCTACTAGGCGGGGGCGCGAACACCGGGGAGCTGTTTTTT.

CDR3 protein: CASSYRDTHNYGYTF. In DNA, the CDR3 is TGTGCCAGCAGTTACCGGGACACCCATAACTATGGCTACACCTTC. The J gene is TRBJ1-2, the V gene TRBV6-5; perhaps TRBD1 as D (6 bases). V was pared by 2 bases and J by 1 base, with 11 bases between. This CDR3 spans 15 amino acids. Germline V gene sequence: CDR1 MNHEY, CDR2 SVGAGI.

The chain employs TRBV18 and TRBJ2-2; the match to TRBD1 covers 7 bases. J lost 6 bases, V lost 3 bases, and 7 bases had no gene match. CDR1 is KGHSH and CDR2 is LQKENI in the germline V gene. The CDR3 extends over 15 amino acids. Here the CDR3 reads CASSPSSGGAGELFF. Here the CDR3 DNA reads TGTGCCAGCTCACCGTCCTCAGGGGGAGCCGGGGAGCTGTTTTTT.

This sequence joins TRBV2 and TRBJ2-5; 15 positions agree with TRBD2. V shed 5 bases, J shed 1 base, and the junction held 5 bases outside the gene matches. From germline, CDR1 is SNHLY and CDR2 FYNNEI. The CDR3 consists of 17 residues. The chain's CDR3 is CASSSGTSGRLQETQYF. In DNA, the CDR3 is TGTGCCAGCAGTTCCGGGACTAGCGGGAGGCTCCAAGAGACCCAGTACTTC.

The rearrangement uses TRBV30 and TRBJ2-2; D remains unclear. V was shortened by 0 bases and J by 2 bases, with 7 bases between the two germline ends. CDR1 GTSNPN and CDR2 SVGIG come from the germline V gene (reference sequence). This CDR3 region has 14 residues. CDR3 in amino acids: CAWSVTVNTGELFF. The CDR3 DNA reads TGTGCCTGGAGTGTCACTGTAAACACCGGGGAGCTGTTTTTT. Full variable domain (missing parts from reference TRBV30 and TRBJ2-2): SQTIHQWPATLVQPVGSPLSLECTVEGTSNPNLYWYRQAAGRGLQLLFYSVGIGQISSEVPQNLSASRPQDRQFILSSKKLLLSDSGFYLCAWSVTVNTGELFFGEGSRLTVL.

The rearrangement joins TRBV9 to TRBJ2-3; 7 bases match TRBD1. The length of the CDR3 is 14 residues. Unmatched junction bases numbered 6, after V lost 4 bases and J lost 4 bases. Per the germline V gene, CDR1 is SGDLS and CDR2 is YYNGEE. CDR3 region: CASSSRQGSDTQYF. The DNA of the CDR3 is TGTGCCAGCAGCTCCCGACAGGGTTCAGATACGCAGTATTTT.

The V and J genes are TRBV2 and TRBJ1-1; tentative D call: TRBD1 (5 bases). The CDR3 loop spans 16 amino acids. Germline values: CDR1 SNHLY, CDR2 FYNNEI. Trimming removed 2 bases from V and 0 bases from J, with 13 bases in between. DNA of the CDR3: TGTGCCAGCAGTGAAAGGGGATATGCTATGAACACTGAAGCTTTCTTT. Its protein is CASSERGYAMNTEAFF.

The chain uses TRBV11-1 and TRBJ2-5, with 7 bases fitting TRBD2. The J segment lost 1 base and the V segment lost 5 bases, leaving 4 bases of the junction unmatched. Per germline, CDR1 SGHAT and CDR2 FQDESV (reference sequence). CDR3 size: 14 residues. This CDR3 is CASSLGTTQETQYF. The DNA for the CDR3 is TGTGCCAGCAGCCTCGGGACTACCCAAGAGACCCAGTACTTC.

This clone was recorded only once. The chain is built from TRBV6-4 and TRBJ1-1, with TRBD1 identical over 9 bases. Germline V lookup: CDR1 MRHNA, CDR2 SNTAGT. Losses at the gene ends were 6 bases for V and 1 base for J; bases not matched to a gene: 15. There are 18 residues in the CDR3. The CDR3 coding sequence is TGTGCCAGCAGGCAATATCTCCGGGACAGGGAACGGAACACTGAAGCTTTCTTT. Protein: CASRQYLRDRERNTEAFF.

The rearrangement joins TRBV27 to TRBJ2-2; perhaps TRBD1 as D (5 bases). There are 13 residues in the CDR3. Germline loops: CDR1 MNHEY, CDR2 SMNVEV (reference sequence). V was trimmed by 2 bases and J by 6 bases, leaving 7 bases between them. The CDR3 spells CASSLRGPGELFF. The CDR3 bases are TGTGCCAGCAGTTTAAGGGGTCCCGGGGAGCTGTTTTTT.

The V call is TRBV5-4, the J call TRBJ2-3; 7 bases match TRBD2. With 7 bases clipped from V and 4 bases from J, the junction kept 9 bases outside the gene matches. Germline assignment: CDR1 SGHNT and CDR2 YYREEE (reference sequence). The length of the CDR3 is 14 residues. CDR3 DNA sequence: TGTGCCAGCGGCAGGGAGGGCCGGGCAGATACGCAGTATTTT. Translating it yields CASGREGRADTQYF.

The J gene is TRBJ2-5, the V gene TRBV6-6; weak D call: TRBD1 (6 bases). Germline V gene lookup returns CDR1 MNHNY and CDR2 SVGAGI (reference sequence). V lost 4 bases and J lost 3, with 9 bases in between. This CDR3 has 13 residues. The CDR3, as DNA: TGTGCCAGCAGTTTGAACAGGGAAGAGACCCAGTACTTC. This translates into CASSLNREETQYF.

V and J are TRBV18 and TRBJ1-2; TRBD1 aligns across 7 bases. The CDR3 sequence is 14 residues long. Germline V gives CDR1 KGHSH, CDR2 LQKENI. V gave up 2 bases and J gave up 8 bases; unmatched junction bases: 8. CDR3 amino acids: CASSPGGTGDGYTF. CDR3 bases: TGTGCCAGCTCACCAGGTGGTACAGGGGACGGCTACACCTTC.

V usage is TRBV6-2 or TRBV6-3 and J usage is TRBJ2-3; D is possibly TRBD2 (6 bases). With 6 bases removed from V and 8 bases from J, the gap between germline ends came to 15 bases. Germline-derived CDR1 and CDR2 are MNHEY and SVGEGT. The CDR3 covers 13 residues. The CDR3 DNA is TGTGCCAGCAGCGACGAAGGAGGGGCTACGCAGTATTTT. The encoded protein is CASSDEGGATQYF.

The CDR3 loop reads CASSPLSSGRGYEQFF. The CDR3 nucleotides read TGTGCCAGCTCACCACTTAGTAGCGGGAGAGGATATGAGCAGTTCTTC. The chain carries TRBV18 and TRBJ2-1; 9 positions match TRBD2. The CDR3 contains 16 residues. Germline CDR1 and CDR2: KGHSH and LQKENI. The V and J ends lost 1 base and 8 bases, in that order; junction bases with no gene match: 9.

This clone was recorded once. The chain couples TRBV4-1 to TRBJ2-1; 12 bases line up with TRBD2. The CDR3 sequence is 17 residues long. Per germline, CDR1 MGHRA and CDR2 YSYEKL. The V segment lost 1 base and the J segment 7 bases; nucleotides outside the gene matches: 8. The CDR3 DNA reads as TGCGCCAGCAGCCAAGTCCGCGGACTAGCGGGGTCTAATGAGCAGTTCTTC. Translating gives CASSQVRGLAGSNEQFF.

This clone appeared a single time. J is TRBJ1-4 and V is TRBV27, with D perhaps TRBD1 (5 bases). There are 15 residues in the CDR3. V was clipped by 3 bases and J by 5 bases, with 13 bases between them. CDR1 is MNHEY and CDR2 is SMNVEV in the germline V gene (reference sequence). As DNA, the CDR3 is TGTGCCAGCAGTTTTGTCGGGAGGGGAAATGAAAAACTGTTTTTT. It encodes CASSFVGRGNEKLFF.

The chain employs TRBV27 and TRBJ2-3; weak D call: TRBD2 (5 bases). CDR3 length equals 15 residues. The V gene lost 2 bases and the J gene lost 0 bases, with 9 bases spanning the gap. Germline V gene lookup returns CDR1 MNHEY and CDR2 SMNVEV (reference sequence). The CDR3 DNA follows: TGTGCCAGCAGTTTAGAAGCGGCGAGCACAGATACGCAGTATTTT. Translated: CASSLEAASTDTQYF.